Below, 13 T cell receptor beta chains from the same sample are listed, as sequenced in a study of T cell repertoires in cytomegalovirus infection. TCRdb reprocessed the reads via MiXCR and lists one record per CDR3 protein. Altogether around 70,000 distinct CDR3 sequences are present, 4% being singletons, with the ten largest covering 22%. Sequenced material: PBMCs. The receptor source for this set is a human donor in good health (CMV status not recorded). Some clones in this sample may be carry-over from other donors' samples.

Many counts were recorded for this clonotype. The chain couples TRBV6-1 to TRBJ1-1; 11 nucleotides line up with TRBD1. The junction had 5 bases not matched to a gene; V was cut back by 8 bases and J by 9 bases. Germline lookup yields CDR1 MNHNS and CDR2 SASEGT. The CDR3 runs 12 residues. The CDR3 bases are TGTGCCAGCGGGACAGGGGGGATTCAAGCTTTCTTT. Encoded protein: CASGTGGIQAFF.

There are many counts of this clonotype. The rearrangement uses TRBV5-1 and TRBJ1-2; D is perhaps TRBD1 (5 bases). Germline CDR1 is SGHRS and CDR2 is YFSETQ. V was clipped by 3 bases and J by 4 bases, with 7 bases between them. This CDR3 is 12 amino acids long. The CDR3 DNA is TGCGCCAGCAGCTGGGACGGCTATGGCTACACCTTC. Protein product: CASSWDGYGYTF.

Ten or more counts support this clonotype. V and J are TRBV7-4 and TRBJ1-1, with TRBD1 identical over 8 bases. Germline V gene lookup returns CDR1 SGHVT and CDR2 SQSDAQ. V shed 4 bases, J shed 4 bases, and the junction held 8 bases outside the gene matches. This CDR3 has 15 amino acids. The CDR3, as DNA: TGTGCCAGCAGCTCAGCAGGGGGCGCGGTCACTGAAGCTTTCTTT. This translates into CASSSAGGAVTEAFF.

With respect to this clonotype: A much larger clone differs by one base, so this may be a read error. The chain recombines TRBV7-6 with TRBJ2-1; D not certain. The CDR3 is 13 amino acids. In germline, CDR1 is SGHVS, CDR2 FNYEAQ. CDR3 sequence (DNA): TGTACCAGCAGCTTCGACACTCACAATGAGCAGTTCTTC. Amino acid sequence: CTSSFDTHNEQFF. Complete variable domain (other parts from reference TRBV7-6 and TRBJ2-1): GAGVSQSPRYKVTKRGQDVALRCDPISGHVSLYWYRQALGQGPEFLTYFNYEAQQDKSGLPNDRFSAERPEGSISTLTIQRTEQRDSAMYRCTSSFDTHNEQFFGPGTRLTVL.

In its sample, this clonotype was seen many times. The rearrangement joins TRBV7-2 to TRBJ2-3; 11 positions match TRBD2. V shed 1 base and J 7 bases; nucleotides not matched to a gene: 7. CDR3 length: 16 residues. Germline CDR1 and CDR2: SGHTA and FQGNSA. This chain's CDR3 is CASSLDLAGGANTQYF. For the CDR3, the DNA is TGTGCCAGCAGCTTAGATCTAGCGGGGGGTGCAAATACGCAGTATTTT.

This clonotype has ten or more counts. The CDR3 DNA reads as TGTGCCAGCAGTTACGAAGCCAGAACCTACGAGCAGTACTTC. This translates into CASSYEARTYEQYF. J is TRBJ2-7 and V is TRBV6-1; D uncertain. The CDR3 length is 14 residues. Germline CDR1 MNHNS, CDR2 SASEGT. The V and J ends lost 5 bases and 2 bases respectively, with 13 bases between them.

This clonotype was seen many times. The chain employs TRBV6-5 and TRBJ2-5; 10 positions match TRBD1. V shed 3 bases and J 3 bases; nucleotides not matched to a gene: 4. CDR3 length: 15 residues. Germline loops: CDR1 MNHEY, CDR2 SVGAGI. The CDR3 spells CASSYSGTGEETQYF. CDR3 DNA sequence: TGTGCCAGCAGTTATTCCGGGACAGGGGAAGAGACCCAGTACTTC.

This clonotype was seen ten or more times. V gene TRBV28 combines with J gene TRBJ2-4, with D maybe TRBD1 (5 bases). The CDR3 has 18 amino acids. CDR1 is MDHEN, CDR2 SYDVKM, per germline. V dropped 2 bases and J dropped 0 bases, with 17 bases sitting between them. This chain's CDR3 is CASSLRTSNSLAKNIQYF. The CDR3, as DNA: TGTGCCAGCAGTTTAAGGACATCCAATTCACTAGCCAAAAACATTCAGTACTTC. The whole variable domain, filled in from reference TRBV28 and TRBJ2-4, reads DVKVTQSSRYLVKRTGEKVFLECVQDMDHENMFWYRQDPGLGLRLIYFSYDVKMKEKGDIPEGYSVSREKKERFSLILESASTNQTSMYLCASSLRTSNSLAKNIQYFGAGTRLSVL.

There are many counts of this clonotype. J is TRBJ2-7 and V is TRBV7-6; D possibly matches TRBD1 or TRBD2 (5 bases each). V was clipped by 1 base and J by 3 bases, with 7 bases between them. Germline CDR1 SGHVS, CDR2 FNYEAQ. CDR3 length equals 13 residues. The CDR3 coding sequence is TGTGCCAGCAGCTTAGGGGACGGCTACGAGCAGTACTTC. Protein product: CASSLGDGYEQYF.

This clonotype was recorded at least ten times. The chain joins TRBV2 to TRBJ2-3; D is undetermined. V was shortened by 3 bases and J by 2 bases, with 9 bases between the two germline ends. The CDR3 length is 14 residues. Germline V gene data show CDR1 as SNHLY and CDR2 as FYNNEI. DNA for the CDR3: TGTGCCAGCAGTGATGGTCTTTTCACAGATACGCAGTATTTT. This sequence encodes CASSDGLFTDTQYF.

There are many counts of this clonotype. The chain couples TRBV20-1 to TRBJ1-4; no definite D call. The CDR3 spans 13 residues. Trimming left V 3 bases short and J 8 bases short, with 13 bases between. Per the germline V gene, CDR1 is DFQATT and CDR2 is SNEGSKA (reference sequence). CDR3 in amino acids: CSASSGMGEKLFF. CDR3 DNA sequence: TGCAGTGCTAGTTCGGGGATGGGGGAAAAACTGTTTTTT.

This clonotype was recorded at least ten times. The rearrangement links TRBV6-6 to TRBJ1-5; D call uncertain. This CDR3 is built from 11 residues. V was cut by 6 bases and J by 7 bases, with 7 bases left in between. Germline V gives CDR1 MNHNY, CDR2 SVGAGI (reference sequence). DNA of the CDR3: TGTGCCAGCAGCGAGAGGCAGCCCCAGCATTTT. Protein sequence: CASSERQPQHF.

This clonotype appeared many times. The chain carries TRBV7-2 and TRBJ2-5, with 9 nucleotides matching TRBD2. This CDR3 is 15 amino acids long. After removal of 6 bases from V and 5 bases from J, the junction contained 10 bases not matched to a gene. Germline CDR1 is SGHTA and CDR2 is FQGNSA. The CDR3 sequence is CASSSFAGGRETQYF. The CDR3 DNA reads as TGTGCCAGCAGTTCATTCGCGGGGGGGCGGGAGACCCAGTACTTC.